The 20 T cell receptor beta chains given below trace back to one sample, sequenced in a study of shared clonotypes between healthy human individuals. Assay: immunoSEQ multiplex PCR; the TCRdb copy retains only in-frame clones and omits some. The sample has 2 million to 2.5 million clones; over 90% are singletons. The sample comprised naive CD4+ T cells from PBMCs. Regarding subset: CD45RA+ positively selected. These receptors were obtained from a man aged 18 to 29 in good health. Some clones in this sample may be carry-over from other donors' samples.

The gene calls are TRBV19 and TRBJ2-6; TRBD2 might be the D (6 bases). Looked up from germline, CDR1 is LNHDA and CDR2 is SQIVND (reference sequence). This CDR3 region has 14 residues. V lost 7 bases and J 2 bases, leaving 9 bases between the germline ends. DNA for the CDR3: TGTGCCAGTACGGGGGAGGCTGGGGCCAACGTCCTGACTTTC. This sequence encodes CASTGEAGANVLTF. Together with reference TRBV19 and TRBJ2-6, the CDR3 gives the full variable domain: DGGITQSPKYLFRKEGQNVTLSCEQNLNHDAMYWYRQDPGQGLRLIYYSQIVNDFQKGDIAEGYSVSREKKESFPLTVTSAQKNPTAFYLCASTGEAGANVLTFGAGSRLTVL.

The chain combines TRBV7-2 with TRBJ1-3; D remains ambiguous. Germline lookup yields CDR1 SGHTA and CDR2 FQGNSA. This CDR3 comprises 13 residues. The V gene lost 5 bases and the J gene lost 2 bases, with 7 bases spanning the gap. Here the CDR3 reads CASSPQAGNTIYF. CDR3 nucleotides: TGTGCCAGCAGCCCCCAAGCTGGAAACACCATATATTTT.

The chain couples TRBV6-4 to TRBJ2-4, with a tentative D call TRBD2 (6 bases). Trimming removed 2 bases at V and 7 bases at J, with 6 bases between. This CDR3 contains 12 residues. Germline V gene lookup returns CDR1 MRHNA and CDR2 SNTAGT. In nucleotides, the CDR3 is TGTGCCAGCAGTGACGGGGGGAACATTCAGTACTTC. Translation: CASSDGGNIQYF.

The chain links TRBV15 to TRBJ2-7; D unresolved. The V and J ends lost 0 bases and 4 bases respectively, with 7 bases between them. Germline V gene lookup returns CDR1 LNHNV and CDR2 YYDKDF (reference sequence). The CDR3 spans 13 residues. CDR3 protein: CATSRDIQYEQYF. The CDR3 nucleotides are TGTGCCACCAGCAGAGATATTCAGTACGAGCAGTACTTC.

The chain carries TRBV7-2 and TRBJ2-1; D is perhaps TRBD1 (6 bases). V was pared by 6 bases and J by 0 bases, with 12 bases between. Germline V gives CDR1 SGHTA, CDR2 FQGNSA. CDR3 length: 15 residues. In nucleotides, the CDR3 is TGTGCCAGCAGAACCGGGACAAGCTCCTACAATGAGCAGTTCTTC. It codes for CASRTGTSSYNEQFF.

This clone was detected only once. The gene calls are TRBV25-1 and TRBJ1-4, with TRBD1 matching 9 bases. The CDR3 has 18 amino acids. Germline loops: CDR1 MGHDK, CDR2 SYGVNS. V dropped 4 bases and J dropped 4; count of bases not matched to a gene: 13. The CDR3 reads CASSGHGTGIEGNEKLFF. Here the CDR3 DNA reads TGTGCCAGCAGTGGCCACGGGACAGGGATAGAGGGTAATGAAAAACTGTTTTTT.

Here the CDR3 reads CASSLGNRRVDTQYF. The CDR3 nucleotides are TGTGCCAGCAGCTTAGGTAATCGGCGGGTAGATACGCAGTATTTT. The chain employs TRBV5-4 and TRBJ2-3; a possible D gene is TRBD2 (5 bases). The CDR3 spans 15 residues. Germline V gene sequence: CDR1 SGHNT, CDR2 YYREEE (reference sequence). Trimming pared 2 bases from V and 5 bases from J, leaving 15 bases between.

A single count supports this clone. This chain links TRBV28 with TRBJ2-5; 11 positions match TRBD1. J gave up 5 bases and V 8 bases, and 10 bases lay outside the gene matches. Per the germline V gene, CDR1 is MDHEN and CDR2 is SYDVKM. The CDR3 has 15 amino acids. Here the CDR3 reads CASLSRTGGAETQYF. In DNA, the CDR3 is TGTGCCAGCTTGTCCCGGACAGGGGGCGCGGAGACCCAGTACTTC.

The rearrangement joins TRBV7-8 to TRBJ2-3, with D unclear. The CDR3 is 15 amino acids. Trimming removed 6 bases from V and 1 base from J, with 14 bases in between. Looked up from germline, CDR1 is SGHVS and CDR2 is FQNEAQ. The CDR3 reads CASSPGGYGTDTQYF. The DNA for the CDR3 is TGTGCCAGCAGTCCAGGTGGATATGGCACAGATACGCAGTATTTT.

The rearrangement joins TRBV9 to TRBJ1-3; D gene unclear. Per germline, CDR1 SGDLS and CDR2 YYNGEE. Trimming stripped 1 base from V and 1 base from J, with 6 bases between. The CDR3 is 14 amino acids. DNA for the CDR3: TGTGCCAGCAGCGTATTGGGTTCTGGAAACACCATATATTTT. It translates to CASSVLGSGNTIYF.

The CDR3 region has the DNA TGTGCCAGCAGCTCGACCTTTGGGCAGGCCAATCAGCCCCAGCATTTT. This sequence encodes CASSSTFGQANQPQHF. The chain joins TRBV7-2 to TRBJ1-5; no definite D call. The CDR3 spans 16 residues. The germline gives CDR1 SGHTA, CDR2 FQGNSA. Trimming removed 4 bases from V and 3 bases from J, with 16 bases in between.

The chain has TRBV2 and TRBJ1-1, with 11 positions matching TRBD1. Trimming took 6 bases from V and 6 from J; bases not matched to a gene: 3. The CDR3 is 13 residues long. In germline, CDR1 is SNHLY, CDR2 FYNNEI. Written as DNA, the CDR3 is TGTGCCAGCAGGGACAGGGGGCTGGCTGAAGCTTTCTTT. Translation: CASRDRGLAEAFF.

As for this clone: Different DNA sequences within this sample yield the same CDR3. This chain links TRBV28 with TRBJ2-7, with D hard to call. CDR1 is MDHEN and CDR2 is SYDVKM in the germline V gene. This CDR3 comprises 12 residues. V shed 5 bases and J shed 2 bases, with 7 bases lying between them. DNA of the CDR3: TGTGCCAGCAGTGGCAGCCCCTACGAGCAGTACTTC. Its translation: CASSGSPYEQYF.

The rearrangement uses TRBV6-1 and TRBJ1-2; D not certain. V lost 7 bases and J lost 8, with 17 bases in between. This CDR3 is 13 amino acids long. Germline loops: CDR1 MNHNS, CDR2 SASEGT. The CDR3 region has the DNA TGTGCCAGCAAAAAGCCATTGGTCGGGGGCTACACCTTC. Its translation: CASKKPLVGGYTF.

The chain joins TRBV9 to TRBJ2-7, with D possibly matching TRBD2 (6 bases). CDR3 length equals 13 residues. Trimming stripped 2 bases from V and 6 bases from J, with 12 bases between. The germline V gene has CDR1 SGDLS and CDR2 YYNGEE. CDR3 nucleotide sequence: TGTGCCAGCAGCGTGGAGGGTCTCGGCGAGCAGTACTTC. Amino acids: CASSVEGLGEQYF.

The CDR3 protein is CASSSSLQDEQYF. CDR3 bases: TGCGCCAGCAGCTCTTCCTTGCAGGACGAGCAGTACTTC. V gene TRBV5-1 combines with J gene TRBJ2-7, with D hard to call. The CDR3 consists of 13 residues. Germline assignment: CDR1 SGHRS and CDR2 YFSETQ. The germline V and J ends were trimmed by 3 bases and 5 bases, with 12 bases remaining between them.

CDR3 coding DNA: TGTGCCACCACACAGGGGACAGCGAACACCGGGGAGCTGTTTTTT. It specifies CATTQGTANTGELFF. This chain links TRBV6-5 with TRBJ2-2; 7 positions agree with TRBD1. The trim removed 10 bases at V and 0 bases at J, leaving 8 bases unmatched. The CDR3 has 15 amino acids. Per germline, CDR1 MNHEY and CDR2 SVGAGI.

The table lists this clone with a count of one. V is TRBV30 and J is TRBJ2-3; the match to TRBD2 covers 11 bases. The junction had 13 bases not matched to a gene; V was cut back by 1 base and J by 4 bases. CDR1 is GTSNPN and CDR2 is SVGIG in the germline V gene (reference sequence). The CDR3 is made up of 18 amino acids. The CDR3 region has the DNA TGTGCCTGGAGTGGCATACTAGCGGGAGCTATCTCCCCAGATACGCAGTATTTT. Residues: CAWSGILAGAISPDTQYF.

As for this clone: Other DNA sequences in the same sample also yield this CDR3. V and J are TRBV7-3 and TRBJ2-2, with a possible D match to TRBD2 (5 bases). Trimming pared 5 bases from V and 2 bases from J, leaving 9 bases between. The CDR3 runs 14 residues. Germline CDR1 reads SGHTA; CDR2 reads FQGTGA. The CDR3, as DNA: TGTGCCAGCAGCCTAGGACTTAACACCGGGGAGCTGTTTTTT. It specifies CASSLGLNTGELFF.

This rearrangement joins TRBV27 to TRBJ2-7, with D possibly TRBD2 on 5 matching bases. V gave up 2 bases and J gave up 2 bases, with 13 bases separating them. Per germline, CDR1 MNHEY and CDR2 SMNVEV (reference sequence). This CDR3 has 15 amino acids. CDR3 region: CASSLRRVDTYEQYF. As DNA, the CDR3 is TGTGCCAGCAGTTTACGGCGGGTCGATACCTACGAGCAGTACTTC.